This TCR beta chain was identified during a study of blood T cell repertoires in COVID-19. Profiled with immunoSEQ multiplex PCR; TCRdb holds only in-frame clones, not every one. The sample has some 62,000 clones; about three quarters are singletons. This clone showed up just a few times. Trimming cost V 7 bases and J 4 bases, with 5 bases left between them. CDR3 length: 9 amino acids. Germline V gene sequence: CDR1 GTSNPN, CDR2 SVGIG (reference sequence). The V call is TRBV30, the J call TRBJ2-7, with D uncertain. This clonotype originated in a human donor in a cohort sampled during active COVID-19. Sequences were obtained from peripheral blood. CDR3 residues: CASIYEQYF. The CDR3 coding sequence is TGTGCCTCTATATACGAGCAGTACTTC.